This T cell receptor (beta chain) emerged from a study of T cells in Graves' hyperthyroidism and ophthalmopathy. Looking at the study overall: It was at initial diagnosis, before any treatment, that peripheral blood was collected.

For this clonotype: Compared with germline, one end of the junction differs, possibly owing to a read error.

The germline gives CDR1 SGHDT, CDR2 YYEEEE. The CDR3 is made up of 17 amino acids. TCR beta CDR3 sequences were amplified from RNA transcripts. RT-PCR in the first round (using the HTBI primer set) targeted the TCR CDR3. TCRdb called the multiplex PCR reads again in MiXCR, with one record for every CDR3 protein. The data show some 800,000 distinct CDR3 sequences, roughly 40% seen once. Sequencing was carried out using blood. This clonotype was obtained from a man younger than 35 with Graves' hyperthyroidism. The chain uses TRBV5-6 and TRBJ2-6, with 7 nucleotides matching TRBD1. For the CDR3, the DNA is TGTGCCAGCAGCCCAGGGGACAGACGTTCTGGGGCCAGCGTCCTGACTTTC. Translation: CASSPGDRRSGASVLTF.